This TCR beta chain stems from a study of blood T cell repertoires in COVID-19. Study in general: The United States, Italy and Spain were the sources of the acute and convalescent COVID-19 samples.

The CDR3 is 17 residues long. The trim removed 3 bases at V and 2 bases at J, leaving 11 bases unmatched. Germline CDR1 and CDR2: SGHTA and FQGNSA. Only in-frame clones appear in the TCRdb table, and some are missing; sequencing was by immunoSEQ multiplex PCR. There are approximately 670,000 clones in the sample; 75% to 90% occur only once, and roughly 0.26% lies in the top ten. The chain recombines TRBV7-2 with TRBJ1-2; 8 bases are a match to TRBD1. This receptor was taken from a woman between 18 and 29 years old with acute or convalescent COVID-19. The sample taken for sequencing was peripheral blood. The CDR3 DNA sequence: TGTGCCAGCAGCTTGAGGCCAGGGGGCGACTCCAACTATGGCTACACCTTC. Its protein product is CASSLRPGGDSNYGYTF.